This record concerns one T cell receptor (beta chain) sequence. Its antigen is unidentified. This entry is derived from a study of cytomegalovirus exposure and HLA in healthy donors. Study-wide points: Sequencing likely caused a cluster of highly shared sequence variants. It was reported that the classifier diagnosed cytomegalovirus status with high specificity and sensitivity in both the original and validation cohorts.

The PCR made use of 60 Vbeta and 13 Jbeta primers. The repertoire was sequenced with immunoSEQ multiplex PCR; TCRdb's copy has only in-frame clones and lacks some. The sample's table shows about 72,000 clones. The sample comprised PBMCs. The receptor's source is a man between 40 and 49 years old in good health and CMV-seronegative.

The CDR3 coding sequence is TGTGCCAGCAGTCCCGGGACAGGGGACAATGAGCAGTTCTTC. As protein: CASSPGTGDNEQFF. The V call is TRBV6-4, the J call TRBJ2-1, with TRBD1 matching over 10 bases. The CDR3 extends over 14 amino acids. The germline gives CDR1 MRHNA, CDR2 SNTAGT. V shed 5 bases and J 5 bases; nucleotides not matched to a gene: 3.